Ten or more counts support the clone carrying this TCR beta chain. Sequencing libraries for TCR beta were prepared with iRepertoire HTBI primers and Arm-PCR of CDR3 regions. Each CDR3 protein gets one entry after TCRdb re-called the multiplex PCR reads with MiXCR. The sample holds about 470,000 distinct CDR3 sequences; around 20% are singletons and the top ten take 7% to 9.5%. The time point: persistent/refractory GD, antithyroid drugs over 5 years with positive TRAb. Researchers made the TCR library from RNA that was extracted from PBMCs. The source of the sample is a study of regulatory T cells in long-lasting Graves disease. Trimming removed 2 bases from V and 3 bases from J; junction bases left unmatched: 10. The CDR3 is made up of 16 amino acids. The germline gives CDR1 SGHAT, CDR2 FQNNGV.

The chain joins TRBV11-2 to TRBJ2-7, with 7 bases aligning to TRBD2. The source was peripheral blood mononuclear cells (PBMCs), collected when the disease was refractory, from a patient treated with antithyroid drugs. This TCR was recovered from a female donor with Graves disease. The CDR3 loop is CASSLTRGRSVYEQYF. The CDR3 nucleotides read TGTGCCAGCAGCTTAACGCGGGGGAGATCGGTCTACGAGCAGTACTTC. Looking up the rest from reference TRBV11-2 and TRBJ2-7 gives the full variable domain: EAGVAQSPRYKIIEKRQSVAFWCNPISGHATLYWYQQILGQGPKLLIQFQNNGVVDDSQLPKDRFSAERLKGVDSTLKIQPAKLEDSAVYLCASSLTRGRSVYEQYFGPGTRLTVT.